This TCR beta chain was identified in a study of identical twins (dated by TCRdb to 2015 to 2016). For context, the study as a whole: The study deep-sequenced TCR alpha and beta repertoires from monozygotic twins, unrelated adults of various ages and cord blood to test whether fetal clonotypes persist. To rule out contamination, the twin experiments were replicated at different times with different library preparation protocols. Study-level results and caveats: Zero-insertion analyses could be partly confounded by invariant T cells such as MAIT and iNKT, though diverse VJ usage argued against such confounding for most clonotypes. Because the same donors could not be followed over many years, the conclusions depended on cross-sectional statistical analysis. Excess twin sharing in beta out-of-frame sequences was weaker because fewer shared sequences lowered the signal-to-noise ratio. Out-of-frame TCR alpha sequences shared between twins showed an excess of low generation-probability sequences compared with coincidental sharing between unrelated individuals. Abundant cord blood beta clonotypes had fewer insertions, young adult naive repertoires showed a similar but weaker trend, and memory repertoires showed no such trend. In monozygotic twins, out-of-frame TCR alpha sharing was systematically underestimated by recombination models, although the models agreed with sharing between unrelated individuals.

The method was 5' RACE. The run used an Illumina HiSeq 2000. A universal primer binding site was introduced by template switching, and a unique molecular identifier was present in the final cDNA, enabling accurate counting of TCR cDNA molecules. Specific primers in the conserved constant-segment region were used to synthesize first-strand cDNA for the TCR alpha and beta chains. To control for contamination, every cDNA library carried two barcodes: a SMART-Mk sample barcode plus Illumina barcodes. TruSeq adapter sequences and Illumina sample barcodes were added in two successive PCR steps. The Illumina HiSeq platform was used with custom primers to sequence TCR alpha and beta cDNA libraries. In the authors' own workflow: MiGEC was used to process raw reads and extract unique molecular identifiers, and MiXCR was used to find CDR3 positions. For each individual, recombination models were inferred using an EM algorithm with the repgenHMM and IGoR tools. The tcR package in R was used for shared clonotype analysis, with sharing normalized by the product of cloneset sizes. Out-of-frame nonproductive sequences were analyzed to study raw recombination free of thymic and clonal selection effects. The raw public reads went through TCRdb reprocessing: fastp at Q25, MiXCR clone calling, in-frame beta chains kept. When rows share a CDR3 protein, they turn into one entry using the most common DNA and genes. TCRdb, rather than the study authors, made the V and J calls. Present in this sample are approximately 890,000 distinct CDR3 sequences, 12% of which were seen just once. Roughly 1.5% of the sample is held by the ten biggest clonotypes.

Clipping removes 2 bases from V and 8 bases from J, with 17 as the unmatched junction base count. Measured from the cysteine to the phenylalanine, the CDR3 is 17 residues long. Only the CDR3 DNA is retained, 51 bases long and in frame from the first base. According to the germline V gene (reference sequence), CDR1 reads DFQATT and CDR2 reads SNEGSKA. As to this clonotype: The antigen it recognizes is unknown. Per-base quality was not reported, and no clone a single base away is much larger than it.

Only healthy Caucasian donors were included. Three pairs of female monozygotic twins, all aged roughly 18 to 29 years, were included in the twin cohort. Peripheral blood mononuclear cells were the source from which RNA for the TCR libraries was isolated. These data are also associated with another study on yellow fever vaccine responses in identical twins. The second study's authors report: According to the authors, in identical twins the way T cells responded to vaccination appeared partly convergent and partly personalized. In identical twins, the study followed T cell clones that responded to the vaccine with precision.

The rearranged segments are TRBV20-1 and TRBJ2-1, with 8 bases matching TRBD2. Material: PBMCs. This receptor was obtained from a woman aged 18-35 years in good health. The nucleotides read TGCAGTGCTAGATCCCCGGGGGGGGCACTCGGGGTGGATGAGCAGTTCTTC. It translates to CSARSPGGALGVDEQFF.